This T cell receptor beta chain was captured by sequencing in a study of blood T cell repertoires in COVID-19. Study-wide background: Samples taken during acute and convalescent COVID-19 were collected in the United States, Italy and Spain.

Source study methods: How many nucleated cells were present was estimated from reference gene primer amplification. The repertoire was sequenced with immunoSEQ multiplex PCR; TCRdb's copy has only in-frame clones and lacks some. Clone size and V and J calls were adopted from that table, with D and trimming inferred from the DNA. The repertoire holds around 430,000 clones, with about 91% as singletons. A Seattle source enrolled patients during active infection and followed them longitudinally. The germline V gene encodes CDR1 LGHNT and CDR2 FRNRAP. V lost 3 bases, J lost 7 bases, and 5 bases stayed unmatched. This CDR3 comprises 15 residues.

The chain employs TRBV12-5 and TRBJ2-1, with 11 nucleotides matching TRBD1. The specimen sequenced was peripheral blood. The origin of this receptor is a woman aged 50 to 60 with COVID-19, enrolled during active disease. CDR3 DNA sequence: TGTGCTAGTGGTTTTGGACAGGGGGCGCGGAATGAGCAGTTCTTC. Its translation is CASGFGQGARNEQFF.